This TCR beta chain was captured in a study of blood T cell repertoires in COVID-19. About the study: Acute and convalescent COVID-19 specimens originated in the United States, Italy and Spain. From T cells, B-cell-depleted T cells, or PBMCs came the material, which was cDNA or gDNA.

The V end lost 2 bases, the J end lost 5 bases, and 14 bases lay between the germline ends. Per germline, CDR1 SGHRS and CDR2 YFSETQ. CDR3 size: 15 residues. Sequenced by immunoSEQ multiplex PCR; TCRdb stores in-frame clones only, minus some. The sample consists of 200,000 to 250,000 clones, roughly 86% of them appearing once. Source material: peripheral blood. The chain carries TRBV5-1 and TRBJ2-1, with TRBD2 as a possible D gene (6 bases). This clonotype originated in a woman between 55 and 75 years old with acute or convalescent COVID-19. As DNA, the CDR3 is TGCGCCAGCAGCTTCGGGAGCGCCAGAGACAATGAGCAGTTCTTC. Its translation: CASSFGSARDNEQFF.